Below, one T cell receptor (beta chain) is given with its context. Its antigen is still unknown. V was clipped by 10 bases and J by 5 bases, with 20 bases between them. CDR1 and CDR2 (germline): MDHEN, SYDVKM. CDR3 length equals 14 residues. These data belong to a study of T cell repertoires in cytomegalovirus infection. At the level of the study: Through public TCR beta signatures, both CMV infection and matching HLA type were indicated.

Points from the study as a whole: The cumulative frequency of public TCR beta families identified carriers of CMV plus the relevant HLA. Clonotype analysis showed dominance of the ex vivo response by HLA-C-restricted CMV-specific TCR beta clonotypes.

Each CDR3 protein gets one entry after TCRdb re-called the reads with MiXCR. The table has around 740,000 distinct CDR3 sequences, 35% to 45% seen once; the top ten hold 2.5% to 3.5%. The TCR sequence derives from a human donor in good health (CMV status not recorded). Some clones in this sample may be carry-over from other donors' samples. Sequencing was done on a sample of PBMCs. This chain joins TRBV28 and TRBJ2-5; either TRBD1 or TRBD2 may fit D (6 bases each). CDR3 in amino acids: CATFTGGRRETQYF. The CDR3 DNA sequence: TGTGCCACCTTCACCGGGGGCCGGCGGGAGACCCAGTACTTC.